The T cell receptor (beta chain) under discussion was sequenced for a study of cytomegalovirus exposure and HLA in healthy donors. Germline loops: CDR1 SGHVS, CDR2 FNYEAQ. The CDR3 totals 14 residues. V was pared by 5 bases and J by 1 base, with 9 bases between. PCR was performed using 60 Vbeta and 13 Jbeta primers. Profiling relied on immunoSEQ multiplex PCR, and the TCRdb table lists in-frame clones only, not all of them. This table holds some 150,000 clones, around 77% found once. J is TRBJ1-5 and V is TRBV7-6; maybe TRBD1 (6 bases). The sequence came from a man aged 30-40 years in good health and CMV-seronegative. The specimen was PBMCs. The CDR3 is CASSPQGSNQPQHF. CDR3 in DNA: TGTGCCAGCAGCCCCCAGGGGAGCAATCAGCCCCAGCATTTT.